The 31 T cell receptor beta chains in this list originate from one sample, sequenced in a study of T cells in Graves' hyperthyroidism and ophthalmopathy. The CDR3 regions of TCR beta were amplified from RNA transcripts. The HTBI primer set was used in a first-round RT-PCR of the TCR CDR3. TCRdb reprocessed the multiplex PCR reads via MiXCR and lists one record per CDR3 protein. The sample gives fewer than 850,000 distinct CDR3 sequences, roughly 17% of which show up once; 15% to 18% is in the top ten. Material: blood. These receptors were obtained from a man aged 50 or older with Graves' hyperthyroidism.

Comments on this clonotype: No conserved phenylalanine or tryptophan is present at the end of the CDR3, so a read error is the likely explanation. The chain uses TRBV20-1 and TRBJ1-2, with 7 bases aligning to TRBD1. This CDR3 is built from 12 residues. The germline gives CDR1 DFQATT, CDR2 SNEGSKA (reference sequence). Trimming took 5 bases from V and 3 from J; bases not matched to a gene: 3. CDR3 bases: TGCAGTGCTTCAGGGGGTGACTATGGCTACACCTGC. This encodes CSASGGDYGYTC.

This clonotype has a handful of counts. The rearrangement uses TRBV6-1 and TRBJ1-6; 9 bases are a match to TRBD1. CDR1 is MNHNS and CDR2 is SASEGT in the germline V gene. The J segment lost 10 bases and the V segment lost 5 bases, leaving 12 bases of the junction unmatched. The CDR3 runs to 16 residues. CDR3 DNA: TGTGCCAGCAGTAAACAGGGGGCTGTGATTCGATCACCCCTCCACTTT. Protein product: CASSKQGAVIRSPLHF.

This clonotype showed up many times. The chain joins TRBV19 to TRBJ2-5, with 7 bases fitting TRBD1. The CDR3 has 13 residues. The junction had 2 bases not matched to a gene; V was cut back by 2 bases and J by 5 bases. Germline CDR1 reads LNHDA; CDR2 reads SQIVND (reference sequence). CDR3 sequence: CASSIRDSETQYF. The CDR3 DNA reads as TGTGCCAGTAGTATACGGGACAGCGAGACCCAGTACTTC. The entire variable domain, with the rest obtained from reference TRBV19 and TRBJ2-5, is as follows: DGGITQSPKYLFRKEGQNVTLSCEQNLNHDAMYWYRQDPGQGLRLIYYSQIVNDFQKGDIAEGYSVSREKKESFPLTVTSAQKNPTAFYLCASSIRDSETQYFGPGTRLLVL.

The V call is TRBV20-1, the J call TRBJ1-1; D is undetermined. The ends were cut back, 4 bases at V and 1 base at J, with 13 bases in the middle. CDR3 length: 14 residues. Germline CDR1 reads DFQATT; CDR2 reads SNEGSKA (reference sequence). DNA of the CDR3: TGCAGTGCTAACGGGGATCTATCGAACACTGAAGCTTTCTTT. Protein sequence: CSANGDLSNTEAFF.

CDR3 sequence reads: CASSLAGQTGELFF. Written as DNA, the CDR3 is TGTGCCAGCAGTTTGGCGGGGCAAACCGGGGAGCTGTTTTTT. The genes are TRBV28 and TRBJ2-2; a weak D match, TRBD2 (6 bases). Trimming took off 3 bases at V and 5 bases at J, with 10 bases between the two ends. CDR3 size: 14 residues. CDR1 is MDHEN and CDR2 is SYDVKM in the germline V gene.

This clonotype has at least ten counts. The chain couples TRBV28 to TRBJ2-6; D remains ambiguous. Trimming shortened V by 6 bases and J by 0 bases, and 9 bases separated the two germline ends. Germline CDR1 is MDHEN and CDR2 is SYDVKM. This CDR3 spans 15 amino acids. The chain's CDR3 is CASRLTHSGANVLTF. The CDR3, as DNA: TGTGCCAGCAGATTGACCCACTCTGGGGCCAACGTCCTGACTTTC.

The chain recombines TRBV4-3 with TRBJ1-5; no clear D gene. V was cut by 0 bases and J by 3 bases, with 3 bases left in between. Germline values: CDR1 LGHNA, CDR2 YSLEER. This CDR3 is built from 13 residues. The CDR3 DNA follows: TGCGCCAGCAGCCAAGAAATCAATCAGCCCCAGCATTTT. Its protein product is CASSQEINQPQHF.

This clonotype came up a few times. V gene TRBV12-3 or TRBV12-4 combines with J gene TRBJ1-2; weak D call: TRBD1 (5 bases). This CDR3 spans 14 amino acids. Trimming took 3 bases from V and 5 from J, leaving 13 bases between them. The chain's CDR3 is CASSFRGVDYGYTF. CDR3 bases: TGTGCCAGCAGTTTCCGAGGGGTAGATTATGGCTACACCTTC.

The genes are TRBV19 and TRBJ1-1; 9 positions match TRBD1. Trimming took 4 bases from V and 0 from J; bases not matched to a gene: 3. Germline assignment: CDR1 LNHDA and CDR2 SQIVND (reference sequence). The CDR3 extends over 15 amino acids. The CDR3 sequence: CASSTQGAVNTEAFF. CDR3 in DNA: TGTGCCAGTAGTACACAGGGGGCTGTGAACACTGAAGCTTTCTTT.

CDR3 in amino acids: CASRSRDKKNIQYF. The CDR3 nucleotides are TGTGCCAGCAGGTCCCGGGACAAAAAAAACATTCAGTACTTC. The rearrangement links TRBV28 to TRBJ2-4, with D possibly being TRBD1 (6 bases). The CDR3 consists of 14 residues. Germline V lookup: CDR1 MDHEN, CDR2 SYDVKM. The V end was cut by 6 bases, the J end by 4 bases, with 13 bases between.

Concerning this clonotype: A clone one base away is much larger, so this may be a read error. Here the CDR3 reads CASSESGVSGTPHF. The DNA for the CDR3 is TGCGCCAGCAGCGAGTCCGGGGTCTCGGGAACCCCCCACTTT. The chain links TRBV5-1 to TRBJ1-6; no clear D gene. Germline V lookup: CDR1 SGHRS, CDR2 YFSETQ. The germline V and J ends were trimmed by 4 bases and 18 bases, with 23 bases remaining between them. CDR3 size: 14 residues.

The table lists this clonotype with many counts. The chain has TRBV20-1 and TRBJ2-4; 13 bases fit TRBD2. Germline V gene lookup returns CDR1 DFQATT and CDR2 SNEGSKA (reference sequence). The junction had 5 bases not matched to a gene; V was cut back by 2 bases and J by 7 bases. The CDR3 runs 15 residues. The CDR3 nucleotides are TGCAGTGCTAGATCGGGACTAGCGGGACCGAACATTCAGTACTTC. As protein: CSARSGLAGPNIQYF.

This clonotype showed up many times. The chain has TRBV11-2 and TRBJ2-5, with 15 bases that match TRBD2. CDR1 SGHAT and CDR2 FQNNGV come from the germline V gene. The CDR3 contains 16 residues. With V trimmed by 3 bases and J by 4 bases, 3 bases remained unmatched. Here the CDR3 reads CASSLGLAGGSETQYF. The DNA for the CDR3 is TGTGCCAGCAGCTTGGGACTAGCGGGAGGATCAGAGACCCAGTACTTC.

The chain uses TRBV6-1 and TRBJ1-6; 9 bases are a match to TRBD1. The CDR3 sequence is 12 residues long. The germline V gene encodes CDR1 MNHNS and CDR2 SASEGT. With V trimmed by 5 bases and J by 15 bases, 5 bases remained unmatched. This chain's CDR3 is CASSPWTGDLHF. The CDR3 DNA sequence: TGTGCCAGCAGTCCTTGGACAGGGGACCTCCACTTT.

This clonotype was detected ten times or more. This chain connects TRBV27 to TRBJ2-7; the D gene is possibly TRBD2 (6 bases). Germline-derived CDR1 and CDR2 are MNHEY and SMNVEV (reference sequence). Trimming shortened V by 3 bases and J by 2 bases, and 17 bases separated the two germline ends. This CDR3 has 16 residues. CDR3 coding DNA: TGTGCCAGCAGTTTCCTCCCGGCGGGACGGGCCTACGAGCAGTACTTC. This encodes CASSFLPAGRAYEQYF.

The chain is built from TRBV7-9 and TRBJ1-1; no definite D call. The V gene lost 2 bases and the J gene lost 0 bases, with 10 bases spanning the gap. This CDR3 spans 15 amino acids. Germline V gives CDR1 SEHNR, CDR2 FQNEAQ (reference sequence). The CDR3 reads CASSLSSAMNTEAFF. CDR3 sequence (DNA): TGTGCCAGCAGCTTATCTTCCGCCATGAACACTGAAGCTTTCTTT.

J is TRBJ2-1 and V is TRBV7-2; 7 nucleotides align to TRBD2. The germline V gene has CDR1 SGHTA and CDR2 FQGNSA. The CDR3 is made up of 15 amino acids. After removal of 0 bases from V and 7 bases from J, the junction contained 6 bases not matched to a gene. CDR3 nucleotide sequence: TGTGCCAGCAGCTTAGCCAGCGGGATAGGAAATGAGCAGTTCTTC. Its translation: CASSLASGIGNEQFF.

Points on this clonotype: Possible read error: a much larger clone is one base away. The J gene is TRBJ2-5, the V gene TRBV20-1; TRBD1 aligns across 7 bases. The V gene end was trimmed by 3 bases and the J gene end by 6 bases; junction bases not matched to a gene: 7. CDR3 size: 13 residues. Germline V gene sequence: CDR1 DFQATT, CDR2 SNEGSKA (reference sequence). CDR3 region: CSASSGGQKTQYF. The CDR3 DNA reads as TGCAGTGCTAGTTCAGGGGGACAAAAGACCCAGTACTTC.

The V and J genes are TRBV7-9 and TRBJ2-1, with 9 bases that match TRBD2. CDR1 is SEHNR, CDR2 FQNEAQ, per germline (reference sequence). The CDR3 length is 16 residues. V shed 5 bases, J shed 7 bases, and the junction held 12 bases outside the gene matches. The CDR3 coding sequence is TGTGCCAGCAGCGGAGATTGGGCTAGCGGGAAGAATGAGCAGTTCTTC. This codes for CASSGDWASGKNEQFF.

This clonotype was detected many times. The chain joins TRBV30 to TRBJ1-2; D is unresolved. In germline, CDR1 is GTSNPN, CDR2 SVGIG (reference sequence). This CDR3 has 16 amino acids. V gave up 0 bases and J gave up 2 bases, with 16 bases separating them. The CDR3 reads CAWSVGQRWTNYGYTF. The CDR3 nucleotides read TGTGCCTGGAGTGTGGGTCAGAGGTGGACCAACTATGGCTACACCTTC.

At least ten counts were recorded for this clonotype. V is TRBV10-3 and J is TRBJ1-1; 10 bases map to TRBD1. The CDR3 consists of 15 residues. Germline V gene data show CDR1 as ENHRY and CDR2 as SYGVKD. Trimming at V came to 6 bases and at J to 3 bases, leaving 7 bases not matched to a gene. This CDR3 reads CAIRPGQGFDTEAFF. In DNA form, the CDR3 reads TGTGCCATCAGGCCGGGACAGGGGTTTGACACTGAAGCTTTCTTT.

The sample holds many counts of this clonotype. The chain employs TRBV11-2 and TRBJ2-5, with D possibly matching TRBD2 (7 bases). The CDR3 is 18 residues long. Germline CDR1 and CDR2: SGHAT and FQNNGV. V gave up 5 bases and J gave up 3 bases, with 25 bases separating them. The DNA for the CDR3 is TGTGCCAGCAGCCTAATGGGGGGGCAGGGAGGCAGGAAAGAGACCCAGTACTTC. Its translation is CASSLMGGQGGRKETQYF.

The table lists this clonotype with a few counts. The V gene is TRBV5-1, the J gene TRBJ1-5, with 7 positions matching TRBD1. The CDR3 runs 15 residues. The germline CDR1 and CDR2 sequences are SGHRS and YFSETQ. The trim removed 0 bases at V and 7 bases at J, leaving 7 bases unmatched. The CDR3: CASSLDTGEGQPQHF. Written as DNA, the CDR3 is TGCGCCAGCAGCTTGGATACAGGGGAGGGGCAGCCCCAGCATTTT.

Notes on this clonotype: A clone one base away is much larger, so this may be a read error. The CDR3 protein is CSARDHWTSDYNEQFF. CDR3 DNA sequence: TGCAGTGCTAGAGATCATTGGACTAGCGACTACAATGAGCAGTTCTTC. The chain couples TRBV20-1 to TRBJ2-1, with 9 bases that match TRBD2. This CDR3 is 16 amino acids long. The germline gives CDR1 DFQATT, CDR2 SNEGSKA (reference sequence). The V gene end was trimmed by 0 bases and the J gene end by 3 bases; junction bases not matched to a gene: 6.

The V gene is TRBV7-9, the J gene TRBJ2-5; D perhaps matches TRBD2 (5 bases). From germline, CDR1 is SEHNR and CDR2 FQNEAQ (reference sequence). Trimming cost V 6 bases and J 2 bases, with 16 bases left between them. The CDR3 loop spans 15 amino acids. CDR3 loop: CASRPPGYLQETQYF. The CDR3 bases are TGTGCCAGCAGACCCCCGGGGTACCTTCAAGAGACCCAGTACTTC.

On this clonotype: This sequence may be a read error, since a much larger clone differs from it by one base. This chain uses TRBV18 with TRBJ2-5, with TRBD1 as a possible D gene (5 bases). The CDR3 runs to 14 residues. Germline V gives CDR1 KGHSH, CDR2 LQKENI. The CDR3 DNA sequence: TGTGCCAGCTCACCCGGACACCCCCAAGAGGCCCAGTACTTC. Translation gives CASSPGHPQEAQYF.

A remark on this clonotype: This may be a read error: a much more frequent sequence differs by one nucleotide. The V gene is TRBV7-6, the J gene TRBJ2-7; D is undetermined. Germline CDR1 is SGHVS and CDR2 is FNYEAQ. The V gene lost 5 bases and the J gene lost 6 bases, with 14 bases spanning the gap. CDR3 size: 13 residues. The CDR3 sequence is CASSQYGVGEQYF. As DNA, the CDR3 is TGTGCCAGCAGCCAATATGGGGTTGGCGAGCAGTACTTC.

This clonotype has only a few counts. This chain joins TRBV7-2 and TRBJ2-7; D is uncertain. Germline V gene sequence: CDR1 SGHTA, CDR2 FQGNSA. Trimming left V 1 base short and J 3 bases short, with 7 bases between. This CDR3 has 13 residues. CDR3: CASSLEYYYEQYF. The DNA of the CDR3 is TGTGCCAGCAGCTTAGAATACTACTACGAGCAGTACTTC.

In its sample, this clonotype was seen a few times. V gene TRBV20-1 combines with J gene TRBJ2-7; 9 bases fit TRBD1. This CDR3 is 13 amino acids long. V lost 5 bases and J lost 4; bases outside the gene matches: 6. CDR1 and CDR2 (germline): DFQATT, SNEGSKA (reference sequence). CDR3: CSARDRALYEQYF. CDR3 nucleotides: TGCAGTGCTCGGGACAGGGCTTTATACGAGCAGTACTTC.

Ten or more counts support this clonotype. The chain recombines TRBV5-1 with TRBJ1-1; TRBD1 might be the D (6 bases). CDR1 and CDR2 (germline): SGHRS, YFSETQ. Between the trimmed V and J ends, which lost 5 bases and 0 bases, there was a span of 11 bases. The CDR3 length is 14 residues. CDR3 residues: CASRPGDMNTEAFF. The CDR3 region has the DNA TGCGCCAGCAGGCCAGGGGATATGAACACTGAAGCTTTCTTT.

The chain employs TRBV7-3 and TRBJ2-7; 10 bases are a match to TRBD1. Per germline, CDR1 SGHTA and CDR2 FQGTGA. The ends lost 5 bases at V and 3 bases at J; junction bases unmatched: 4. CDR3 size: 14 residues. This CDR3 is CASSQGQGNYEQYF. The CDR3 coding sequence is TGTGCCAGCAGCCAGGGACAGGGGAACTACGAGCAGTACTTC.